The 26 T cell receptor beta chains reported below all come from one sample, sequenced in a study of CD8+ T cells in alopecia areata (dated by TCRdb to the late 2010s). The intended sense of this specimen's time point label: about 5 months on oral tofacitinib. Interpreted using the paper, the treatment or condition label stands for: oral pan-JAK inhibitor, 5-10 mg twice daily. Library construction relied on the immunoSEQ multiplex PCR assay. RNA was extracted from all samples and reverse transcribed into cDNA, which served as template for TCR sequencing. TCRdb's version of the immuneACCESS table is confined to in-frame rearrangements and falls short of the full clone set. An unresolved V gene accounts for under half of the shortfall where checked; the remainder is of unknown origin. Across this sample there are approximately 200,000 clones, with about 62% seen only once. The ten biggest clones cover 5% to 6% of the sample.

Sequenced here: CD4+ T cells sorted from blood, sampled at week 24, from a patient treated with tofacitinib. The receptors shown here come from a human donor with alopecia areata.

This clone was detected only a few times. The chain employs TRBV20-1 and TRBJ2-1; D uncertain. Germline CDR1 is DFQATT and CDR2 is SNEGSKA (reference sequence). The CDR3 totals 11 residues. Trimming took 7 bases from V and 0 from J, leaving 4 bases between them. CDR3 bases: TGCAGTGTGAGCTCCTACAATGAGCAGTTCTTC. Protein: CSVSSYNEQFF.

This chain joins TRBV27 and TRBJ2-5; D call uncertain. The germline V and J ends were trimmed by 5 bases and 4 bases, with 11 bases remaining between them. The CDR3 contains 13 residues. Germline V gene lookup returns CDR1 MNHEY and CDR2 SMNVEV (reference sequence). The CDR3 nucleotides are TGTGCCAGCAGTACCCGGTGGGGAGAGACCCAGTACTTC. Encoded protein: CASSTRWGETQYF.

V usage is TRBV2 and J usage is TRBJ2-5, with D unresolved. Germline V CDR1 and CDR2: SNHLY, FYNNEI. V was pared by 2 bases and J by 5 bases, with 9 bases between. This CDR3 is built from 13 residues. Written as DNA, the CDR3 is TGTGCCAGCAGTGAACTAGTTGAGGAGACCCAGTACTTC. Translating it yields CASSELVEETQYF.

V and J are TRBV15 and TRBJ1-6; D not resolved. This CDR3 contains 14 residues. The V gene's germline CDR1 is LNHNV and CDR2 YYDKDF (reference sequence). Trimming stripped 0 bases from V and 8 bases from J, with 8 bases between. The CDR3 loop reads CATSRDRTDSPLHF. The CDR3 DNA sequence: TGTGCCACCAGCAGAGATCGGACGGATTCACCCCTCCACTTT.

The chain couples TRBV29-1 to TRBJ2-7; D possibly corresponds to TRBD1 (6 bases). Trimming removed 2 bases from V and 3 bases from J, with 8 bases in between. Germline-derived CDR1 and CDR2 are SQVTM and ANQGSEA. The CDR3 sequence is 12 residues long. The CDR3 region has the DNA TGCAGCGTTGAACACAGGGACTACGAGCAGTACTTC. Translated: CSVEHRDYEQYF.

The genes are TRBV6-5 and TRBJ2-3, with TRBD1 as a possible D gene (6 bases). Germline lookup yields CDR1 MNHEY and CDR2 SVGAGI. V gave up 9 bases and J gave up 4 bases, with 14 bases separating them. The CDR3 consists of 13 residues. CDR3 bases: TGTGCCAGTACGCTACCAGGGGCAGATACGCAGTATTTT. This translates into CASTLPGADTQYF.

The chain uses TRBV5-4 and TRBJ2-6; TRBD1 matches 9 bases. This CDR3 comprises 17 residues. Germline CDR1 reads SGHNT; CDR2 reads YYREEE (reference sequence). V lost 1 base and J lost 3; bases outside the gene matches: 5. CDR3 nucleotide sequence: TGTGCCAGCAGCTTGCAACAGGGGGCGCTTGGGGCCAACGTCCTGACTTTC. It yields the protein CASSLQQGALGANVLTF.

This clone was picked up a small number of times. V usage is TRBV29-1 and J usage is TRBJ2-1; TRBD2 is a possible D gene (6 bases). Trimming took 3 bases from V and 5 from J, leaving 11 bases between them. CDR1 is SQVTM, CDR2 ANQGSEA, per germline. The CDR3 is 13 amino acids. CDR3: CSVEEGANNEQFF. In DNA form, the CDR3 reads TGCAGCGTTGAGGAGGGAGCAAACAATGAGCAGTTCTTC.

The chain carries TRBV2 and TRBJ2-7; 7 bases match TRBD1. The V and J ends lost 11 bases and 4 bases, in that order; junction bases with no gene match: 8. Per the germline V gene, CDR1 is SNHLY and CDR2 is FYNNEI. The CDR3 has 12 amino acids. The CDR3, as DNA: TGTGCCGGTAGGGGACAGCTTTACGAGCAGTACTTC. Its protein is CAGRGQLYEQYF.

Points on this clone: The same CDR3 arises from other DNA sequences in this sample as well. The V and J genes are TRBV7-2 and TRBJ2-7; D remains ambiguous. The CDR3 loop spans 11 amino acids. Germline V gives CDR1 SGHTA, CDR2 FQGNSA. V was shortened by 5 bases and J by 4 bases, with 6 bases between the two germline ends. The CDR3 bases are TGTGCCAGCAGCCTCCAATACGAGCAGTACTTC. This sequence encodes CASSLQYEQYF.

The V call is TRBV7-2, the J call TRBJ1-1; D uncertain. Per the germline V gene, CDR1 is SGHTA and CDR2 is FQGNSA. V was trimmed by 0 bases and J by 1 base, leaving 12 bases between them. The CDR3 loop spans 16 amino acids. The CDR3 spells CASSLALSSGNTEAFF. The CDR3 bases are TGTGCCAGCAGCTTAGCGCTCTCCTCGGGGAACACTGAAGCTTTCTTT. The full variable domain, its missing parts supplied by reference TRBV7-2 and TRBJ1-1, is GAGVSQSPSNKVTEKGKDVELRCDPISGHTALYWYRQSLGQGLEFLIYFQGNSAPDKSGLPSDRFSAERTGGSVSTLTIQRTQQEDSAVYLCASSLALSSGNTEAFFGQGTRLTVV.

This clone was detected only once. The gene calls are TRBV6-5 and TRBJ1-3; D remains unclear. V shed 5 bases and J shed 7 bases, with 12 bases lying between them. Germline CDR1 is MNHEY and CDR2 is SVGAGI. This CDR3 is built from 13 residues. This CDR3 reads CASSATWGNTIYF. Written as DNA, the CDR3 is TGTGCCAGCAGTGCGACCTGGGGTAACACCATATATTTT.

The rearrangement joins TRBV2 to TRBJ1-4, with 9 bases identical to TRBD1. The CDR3 is 16 residues long. J lost 5 bases, V lost 4 bases, and 8 bases had no gene match. Germline CDR1 and CDR2: SNHLY and FYNNEI. CDR3 in DNA: TGTGCCAGCAGTGTCAGGGGTGACAGGGGGAATGAAAAACTGTTTTTT. This gives the protein CASSVRGDRGNEKLFF.

The V gene is TRBV29-1, the J gene TRBJ2-3; D is unresolved. Germline CDR1 and CDR2: SQVTM and ANQGSEA. This CDR3 has 12 residues. The CDR3 DNA reads as TGCGGGTGTGGGGTCCGCACAGATACGCAGTATTTT. Translated, it gives CGCGVRTDTQYF.

The chain employs TRBV7-2 and TRBJ2-7; D may match TRBD1 or TRBD2 (5 bases each). The CDR3 length is 15 residues. Per the germline V gene, CDR1 is SGHTA and CDR2 is FQGNSA. Trimming took off 2 bases at V and 4 bases at J, with 15 bases between the two ends. This CDR3 reads CASSLLRDGPYEQYF. CDR3 sequence (DNA): TGTGCCAGCAGCTTACTCCGGGACGGACCGTACGAGCAGTACTTC. Looking up the rest from reference TRBV7-2 and TRBJ2-7 gives the full variable domain: GAGVSQSPSNKVTEKGKDVELRCDPISGHTALYWYRQSLGQGLEFLIYFQGNSAPDKSGLPSDRFSAERTGGSVSTLTIQRTQQEDSAVYLCASSLLRDGPYEQYFGPGTRLTVT.

This chain connects TRBV5-1 to TRBJ2-7; 9 nucleotides line up with TRBD1. Per germline, CDR1 SGHRS and CDR2 YFSETQ. CDR3 length equals 17 residues. The V gene end was trimmed by 1 base and the J gene end by 3 bases; junction bases not matched to a gene: 11. The CDR3 reads CASSLLSSGTGFYEQYF. The CDR3 nucleotides read TGCGCCAGCAGCTTGCTGTCCAGTGGGACAGGGTTCTACGAGCAGTACTTC.

This clone came up once. This rearrangement joins TRBV7-9 to TRBJ2-5, with D uncertain. This CDR3 region has 13 residues. V lost 2 bases, J lost 3 bases, and 7 bases lay in between. CDR1 and CDR2 (germline): SEHNR, FQNEAQ (reference sequence). DNA for the CDR3: TGTGCCAGCAGCTTACTAGGGAAAGAGACCCAGTACTTC. As protein: CASSLLGKETQYF.

This clone is medium-sized in the sample. The V gene is TRBV7-9, the J gene TRBJ1-4, with D maybe TRBD1 (5 bases). Germline V lookup: CDR1 SEHNR, CDR2 FQNEAQ (reference sequence). V was shortened by 3 bases and J by 0 bases, with 8 bases between the two germline ends. The CDR3 has 15 amino acids. The DNA of the CDR3 is TGTGCCAGCAGCTTTACACAGGCAACTAATGAAAAACTGTTTTTT. Translated, it gives CASSFTQATNEKLFF. The whole variable domain, filled in from reference TRBV7-9 and TRBJ1-4, reads DTGVSQNPRHKITKRGQNVTFRCDPISEHNRLYWYRQTLGQGPEFLTYFQNEAQLEKSRLLSDRFSAERPKGSFSTLEIQRTEQGDSAMYLCASSFTQATNEKLFFGSGTQLSVL.

The chain couples TRBV7-9 to TRBJ2-7; 8 bases are a match to TRBD2. Germline CDR1 is SEHNR and CDR2 is FQNEAQ (reference sequence). The CDR3 is made up of 16 amino acids. V was clipped by 7 bases and J by 2 bases; unmatched bases: 13. In DNA, the CDR3 is TGTGCCAGCACCACTCTCGGTAGCGGGAAGGCCTACGAGCAGTACTTC. It codes for CASTTLGSGKAYEQYF.

The rearrangement links TRBV4-3 to TRBJ2-3; tentatively, D is TRBD2 (6 bases). Trimming left V 3 bases short and J 0 bases short, with 16 bases between. This CDR3 spans 17 amino acids. Germline V gene data show CDR1 as LGHNA and CDR2 as YSLEER. The CDR3 sequence: CASSQALAVTSTDTQYF. In nucleotides, the CDR3 is TGCGCCAGCAGCCAGGCACTAGCCGTTACTAGCACAGATACGCAGTATTTT.

V and J are TRBV29-1 and TRBJ2-5; the D gene is possibly TRBD1 (6 bases). The V end lost 3 bases, the J end lost 4 bases, and 15 bases lay between the germline ends. Germline loops: CDR1 SQVTM, CDR2 ANQGSEA. CDR3 length: 14 residues. In DNA, the CDR3 is TGCAGCGTTGACGGACAGAGCGGTGGAGAGACCCAGTACTTC. Translated: CSVDGQSGGETQYF.

To note about this clone: The same CDR3 is also encoded by other DNA sequences in this sample. The genes are TRBV5-1 and TRBJ2-1; D call uncertain. The CDR3 has 11 amino acids. With 1 base removed from V and 4 bases from J, the gap between germline ends came to 0 bases. The germline V gene encodes CDR1 SGHRS and CDR2 YFSETQ. CDR3 region: CASSLYNEQFF. CDR3 coding DNA: TGCGCCAGCAGCTTGTACAATGAGCAGTTCTTC.

The gene calls are TRBV2 and TRBJ2-3, with D uncertain. The CDR3 extends over 11 amino acids. Germline lookup yields CDR1 SNHLY and CDR2 FYNNEI. Trimming pared 7 bases from V and 4 bases from J, leaving 6 bases between. The CDR3 DNA reads TGTGCCAGCACGGTGGCAGATACGCAGTATTTT. This sequence encodes CASTVADTQYF.

This sequence joins TRBV5-6 and TRBJ2-7; maybe TRBD1 (5 bases). Germline CDR1 and CDR2: SGHDT and YYEEEE. The CDR3 loop spans 12 amino acids. Trimming shortened V by 4 bases and J by 4 bases, and 9 bases separated the two germline ends. Here the CDR3 DNA reads TGTGCCAGCAGCCGACAGTATTACGAGCAGTACTTC. Its protein product is CASSRQYYEQYF.

V gene TRBV27 combines with J gene TRBJ1-2, with no clear D. Germline CDR1 is MNHEY and CDR2 is SMNVEV (reference sequence). The CDR3 extends over 13 amino acids. V was cut by 6 bases and J by 0 bases, with 8 bases left in between. The CDR3 region has the DNA TGTGCCAGCAGGGAACGCTCTAACTATGGCTACACCTTC. Residues: CASRERSNYGYTF.

The table lists this clone with a count of one. The chain combines TRBV11-2 with TRBJ2-1; 8 nucleotides line up with TRBD1. J was trimmed by 14 bases and V by 4 bases; bases with no gene match: 10. In germline, CDR1 is SGHAT, CDR2 FQNNGV. The CDR3 sequence is 13 residues long. The CDR3 nucleotides read TGTGCCAGCAGCTCCCTAGCCCAGGGACAGGAGTTCTTC. It is translated as CASSSLAQGQEFF.